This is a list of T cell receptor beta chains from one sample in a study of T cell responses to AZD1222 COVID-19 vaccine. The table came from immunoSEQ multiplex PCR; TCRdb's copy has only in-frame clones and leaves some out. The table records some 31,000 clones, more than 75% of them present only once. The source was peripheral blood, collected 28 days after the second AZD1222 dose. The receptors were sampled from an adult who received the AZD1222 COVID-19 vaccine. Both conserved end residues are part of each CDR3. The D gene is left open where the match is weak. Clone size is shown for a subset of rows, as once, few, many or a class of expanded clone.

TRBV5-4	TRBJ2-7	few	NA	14	CASSSYSGAHEQYF	TGTGCCAGCAGCAGCTACTCCGGGGCCCACGAGCAGTACTTC
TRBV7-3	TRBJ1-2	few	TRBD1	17	CASSPSHQAGGGYGYTF	TGTGCCAGCAGCCCCAGCCACCAGGCAGGGGGTGGATATGGCTACACCTTC
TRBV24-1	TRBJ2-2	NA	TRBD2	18	CATSDLPSGGLNTGELFF	TGTGCCACCAGTGATTTGCCTAGCGGGGGCCTGAACACCGGGGAGCTGTTTTTT
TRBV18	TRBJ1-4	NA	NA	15	CASSPRGWANEKLFF	TGTGCCAGCTCACCTAGGGGTTGGGCTAATGAAAAACTGTTTTTT
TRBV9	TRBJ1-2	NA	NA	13	CASSVAGSRGYTF	TGTGCCAGCAGCGTAGCAGGGTCCCGTGGCTACACCTTC
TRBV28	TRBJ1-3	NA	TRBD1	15	CASSSTGVRGNTIYF	TGTGCCAGCAGTTCTACAGGGGTGAGAGGAAACACCATATATTTT
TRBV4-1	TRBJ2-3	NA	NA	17	CASSQEGRGDSTDTQYF	TGCGCCAGCAGCCAAGAGGGTAGAGGGGACAGCACAGATACGCAGTATTTT
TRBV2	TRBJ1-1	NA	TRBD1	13	CASTLTGRAEAFF	TGTGCCAGCACTCTGACAGGGAGGGCTGAAGCTTTCTTT
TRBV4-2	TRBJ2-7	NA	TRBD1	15	CASSSNRGQTYEQYF	TGTGCCAGCAGCTCGAACAGGGGGCAAACCTACGAGCAGTACTTC
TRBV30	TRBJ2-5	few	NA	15	CAWSPSTIPQETQYF	TGTGCCTGGAGTCCCTCGACCATCCCACAAGAGACCCAGTACTTC
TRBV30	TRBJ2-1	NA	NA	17	CAWSVKRAGYGANEQFF	TGTGCCTGGAGTGTAAAGCGGGCCGGGTATGGGGCCAATGAGCAGTTCTTC
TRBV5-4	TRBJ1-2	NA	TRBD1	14	CASSHPDRDYGYTF	TGTGCCAGCAGCCATCCCGACAGGGACTATGGCTACACCTTC
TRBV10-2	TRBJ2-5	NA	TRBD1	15	CASSELAGGRETQYF	TGCGCCAGCAGTGAGTTGGCAGGGGGTCGAGAGACCCAGTACTTC
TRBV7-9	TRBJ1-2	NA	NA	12	CASSTDSYGYTF	TGTGCCAGCAGCACCGACAGCTATGGCTACACCTTC
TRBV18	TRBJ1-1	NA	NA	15	CASSPPAGMNTEAFF	TGTGCCAGCTCACCACCGGCCGGGATGAACACTGAAGCTTTCTTT
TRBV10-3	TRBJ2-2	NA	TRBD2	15	CAISESASGTGELFF	TGTGCCATCAGTGAGTCGGCTAGCGGTACCGGGGAGCTGTTTTTT
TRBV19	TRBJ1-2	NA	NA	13	CASSMTGNYGYTF	TGTGCCAGTAGTATGACGGGAAACTATGGCTACACCTTC
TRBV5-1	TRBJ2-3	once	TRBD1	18	CASSYLQGTGWSTDTQYF	TGCGCCAGCAGCTACCTACAAGGGACAGGGTGGTCCACAGATACGCAGTATTTT
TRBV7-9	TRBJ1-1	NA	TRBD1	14	CASSPRQGNTEAFF	TGTGCCAGCAGCCCTCGACAGGGGAACACTGAAGCTTTCTTT
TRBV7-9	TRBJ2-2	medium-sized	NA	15	CASSFPVKYTGELFF	TGTGCCAGCAGCTTCCCCGTGAAGTACACCGGGGAGCTGTTTTTT
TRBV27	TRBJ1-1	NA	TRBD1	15	CASSPWGTGGPEAFF	TGTGCCAGCAGCCCTTGGGGGACAGGGGGACCTGAAGCTTTCTTT
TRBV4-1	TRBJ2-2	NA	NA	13	CASSPTRTGELFF	TGCGCCAGCAGCCCTACACGCACCGGGGAGCTGTTTTTT
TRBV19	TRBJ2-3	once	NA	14	CAINSGLRTDTQYF	TGTGCCATTAACAGTGGGTTGCGCACAGATACGCAGTATTTT
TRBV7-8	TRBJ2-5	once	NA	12	CASSLHQETQYF	TGTGCCAGCAGCCTACACCAAGAGACCCAGTACTTC
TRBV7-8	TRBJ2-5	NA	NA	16	CASSSRLANTRETQYF	TGTGCCAGCAGCTCGAGGCTAGCGAATACCCGAGAGACCCAGTACTTC
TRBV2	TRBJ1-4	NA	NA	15	CASSELVGTNEKLFF	TGTGCCAGCAGTGAATTGGTGGGAACTAATGAAAAACTGTTTTTT